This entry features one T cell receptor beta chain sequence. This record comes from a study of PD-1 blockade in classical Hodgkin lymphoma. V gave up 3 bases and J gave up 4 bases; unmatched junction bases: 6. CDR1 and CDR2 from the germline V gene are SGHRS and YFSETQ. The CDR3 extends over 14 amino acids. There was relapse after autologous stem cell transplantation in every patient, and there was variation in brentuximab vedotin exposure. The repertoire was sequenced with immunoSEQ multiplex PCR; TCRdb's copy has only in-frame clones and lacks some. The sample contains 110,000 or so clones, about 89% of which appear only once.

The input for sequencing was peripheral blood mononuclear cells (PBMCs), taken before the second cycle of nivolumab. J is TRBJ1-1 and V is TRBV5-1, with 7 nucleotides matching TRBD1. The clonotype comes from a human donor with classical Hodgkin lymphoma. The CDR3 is CASSSGQTFTEAFF. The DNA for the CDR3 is TGCGCCAGCAGCTCGGGACAGACGTTCACTGAAGCTTTCTTT. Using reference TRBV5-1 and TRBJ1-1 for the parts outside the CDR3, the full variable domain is KAGVTQTPRYLIKTRGQQVTLSCSPISGHRSVSWYQQTPGQGLQFLFEYFSETQRNKGNFPGRFSGRQFSNSRSEMNVSTLELGDSALYLCASSSGQTFTEAFFGQGTRLTVV.